A selection of T cell receptor beta chains follows, all from one sample in a study of OX40 agonist ivuxolimab in advanced cancers. Assay: immunoSEQ multiplex PCR; the TCRdb copy retains only in-frame clones and omits some. The data hold roughly 80,000 clones, with roughly 87% observed a single time. The sample here was CD4+ or CD8+ T cells sorted from blood, taken in a trial of the OX40 agonist ivuxolimab. These receptors were collected from an adult with an advanced solid tumor such as melanoma, head and neck, liver or kidney cancer. The CDR3 runs from the conserved cysteine through the conserved F or W. A D gene is named only where the DNA matches it firmly. Where a row states a size, it is once, few, many or the class of an expanded clone; other rows omit it.

cdr3_aa: CASSLVGGSGELFF
cdr3_nt: TGTGCCAGCAGCTTAGTTGGCGGGTCCGGGGAGCTGTTTTTT
d_call: .
v_call: TRBV7-2
clone_size: .
j_call: TRBJ2-2

cdr3_aa: CASSPRQGSDQPQHF
cdr3_nt: TGTGCCAGCTCACCACGGCAGGGTTCGGATCAGCCCCAGCATTTT
d_call: .
v_call: TRBV18
clone_size: .
j_call: TRBJ1-5

cdr3_aa: CASSQVSWQGAYEQYF
cdr3_nt: TGCGCCAGCAGCCAAGTGAGCTGGCAGGGGGCCTACGAGCAGTACTTC
d_call: TRBD1
v_call: TRBV4-1
clone_size: once
j_call: TRBJ2-7

cdr3_aa: CASSLVGAGGALNF
cdr3_nt: TGTGCCAGCAGCTTAGTAGGGGCAGGGGGCGCCTTGAACTTC
d_call: TRBD1
v_call: TRBV7-9
clone_size: .
j_call: TRBJ2-7

cdr3_aa: CASRTGQGAGQPQHF
cdr3_nt: TGTGCCAGCAGGACCGGACAGGGAGCGGGTCAGCCCCAGCATTTT
d_call: TRBD1
v_call: TRBV6-6
clone_size: few
j_call: TRBJ1-5

cdr3_aa: CASAVPRGLYEQYF
cdr3_nt: TGTGCCAGCGCTGTGCCAAGGGGCCTCTACGAGCAGTACTTC
d_call: .
v_call: TRBV28
clone_size: .
j_call: TRBJ2-7

cdr3_aa: CAWSSSYGYTF
cdr3_nt: TGTGCCTGGAGTAGTAGCTATGGCTACACCTTC
d_call: .
v_call: TRBV30
clone_size: .
j_call: TRBJ1-2

cdr3_aa: CASSIDRFSIGSNSPLHF
cdr3_nt: TGTGCCAGTAGTATAGATCGGTTCTCAATCGGCAGTAATTCACCCCTCCACTTT
d_call: .
v_call: TRBV19
clone_size: .
j_call: TRBJ1-6

cdr3_aa: CASSPREDSYNEQFF
cdr3_nt: TGCGCCAGCAGCCCTCGGGAGGACTCGTACAATGAGCAGTTCTTC
d_call: TRBD2
v_call: TRBV5-1
clone_size: .
j_call: TRBJ2-1

cdr3_aa: CASSPSGTSREQYF
cdr3_nt: TGTGCCAGCAGCCCCTCCGGGACCTCTCGCGAGCAGTACTTC
d_call: .
v_call: TRBV7-9
clone_size: .
j_call: TRBJ2-7

cdr3_aa: CASSFGQGSSPLHF
cdr3_nt: TGTGCCAGCAGCTTCGGACAGGGGTCGTCACCCCTCCACTTT
d_call: TRBD1
v_call: TRBV7-9
clone_size: .
j_call: TRBJ1-6

cdr3_aa: CASSALLNTEAFF
cdr3_nt: TGTGCCAGCAGTGCGTTGTTGAACACTGAAGCTTTCTTT
d_call: .
v_call: TRBV2
clone_size: once
j_call: TRBJ1-1

cdr3_aa: CASSRGGDTEAFF
cdr3_nt: TGTGCCAGCAGCCGAGGGGGGGACACTGAAGCTTTCTTT
d_call: .
v_call: TRBV7-8
clone_size: .
j_call: TRBJ1-1

cdr3_aa: CASSQDSRDNEQFF
cdr3_nt: TGTGCCAGCAGCCAAGATTCCAGAGACAATGAGCAGTTCTTC
d_call: .
v_call: TRBV4-2
clone_size: .
j_call: TRBJ2-1

cdr3_aa: CASSFLDGVSTEAFF
cdr3_nt: TGTGCCAGCAGCTTCTTGGACGGTGTGAGTACTGAAGCTTTCTTT
d_call: .
v_call: TRBV7-9
clone_size: .
j_call: TRBJ1-1

cdr3_aa: CASNTGTPRKSSSYNEQFF
cdr3_nt: TGCGCCAGCAACACGGGGACCCCCCGAAAATCCAGCTCCTACAATGAGCAGTTCTTC
d_call: .
v_call: TRBV10-1
clone_size: .
j_call: TRBJ2-1

cdr3_aa: CASSFNSGSYEQYF
cdr3_nt: TGCGCCAGCAGCTTTAACAGCGGCTCCTACGAGCAGTACTTC
d_call: .
v_call: TRBV5-1
clone_size: few
j_call: TRBJ2-7

cdr3_aa: CASKGQGTDTQYF
cdr3_nt: TGTGCCAGTAAGGGACAGGGAACAGATACGCAGTATTTT
d_call: TRBD1
v_call: TRBV19
clone_size: .
j_call: TRBJ2-3

cdr3_aa: CASSERVGSYEQYF
cdr3_nt: TGTGCCAGCAGTGAAAGAGTGGGGTCCTACGAGCAGTACTTC
d_call: .
v_call: TRBV25-1
clone_size: .
j_call: TRBJ2-7

cdr3_aa: CASSSPPGRGSYEQYF
cdr3_nt: TGTGCCAGCAGTTCCCCCCCGGGCAGGGGAAGCTACGAGCAGTACTTC
d_call: .
v_call: TRBV7-9
clone_size: .
j_call: TRBJ2-7

cdr3_aa: CASSPRGGASYNEQFF
cdr3_nt: TGTGCCAGCAGCCCGCGAGGGGGGGCTTCCTACAATGAGCAGTTCTTC
d_call: .
v_call: TRBV9
clone_size: .
j_call: TRBJ2-1

cdr3_aa: CASSIYPGLETQYF
cdr3_nt: TGTGCCAGTAGTATTTACCCAGGATTGGAGACCCAGTACTTC
d_call: .
v_call: TRBV19
clone_size: .
j_call: TRBJ2-5

cdr3_aa: CASSEAGVPTNEKLFF
cdr3_nt: TGTGCCAGCAGTGAAGCGGGGGTTCCCACTAATGAAAAACTGTTTTTT
d_call: .
v_call: TRBV6-1
clone_size: .
j_call: TRBJ1-4

cdr3_aa: CASSSGQGVHEQYF
cdr3_nt: TGTGCCAGCAGCAGCGGACAGGGGGTCCACGAGCAGTACTTC
d_call: TRBD1
v_call: TRBV7-2
clone_size: .
j_call: TRBJ2-7

cdr3_aa: CASSLEGNSYNEQFF
cdr3_nt: TGTGCCAGCAGCTTAGAAGGCAACTCCTACAATGAGCAGTTCTTC
d_call: .
v_call: TRBV7-2
clone_size: .
j_call: TRBJ2-1

cdr3_aa: CASSSGQGAGELFF
cdr3_nt: TGTGCCAGCAGTTCGGGACAGGGGGCCGGGGAGCTGTTTTTT
d_call: TRBD1
v_call: TRBV6-6
clone_size: once
j_call: TRBJ2-2

cdr3_aa: CASSPPITTDTQYF
cdr3_nt: TGTGCCAGCAGTCCTCCCATTACTACAGATACGCAGTATTTT
d_call: .
v_call: TRBV6-6
clone_size: .
j_call: TRBJ2-3

cdr3_aa: CASRGQLGEQFF
cdr3_nt: TGTGCCTCCCGTGGGCAGCTCGGCGAGCAGTTCTTC
d_call: .
v_call: TRBV6-5
clone_size: .
j_call: TRBJ2-1

cdr3_aa: CASSELGQNYGYTF
cdr3_nt: TGTGCCAGCTCGGAACTTGGACAGAACTATGGCTACACCTTC
d_call: .
v_call: TRBV18
clone_size: once
j_call: TRBJ1-2

cdr3_aa: CASSGGRNHQPQHF
cdr3_nt: TGTGCCAGCAGTGGTGGGAGAAACCATCAGCCCCAGCATTTT
d_call: .
v_call: TRBV2
clone_size: once
j_call: TRBJ1-5

cdr3_aa: CASSLEAGPNRGYTF
cdr3_nt: TGTGCCAGCAGCTTAGAGGCAGGGCCTAATCGCGGCTACACCTTC
d_call: .
v_call: TRBV7-2
clone_size: .
j_call: TRBJ1-2

cdr3_aa: CASSLAVWTGFNEKLFF
cdr3_nt: TGCGCCAGCAGCTTGGCCGTCTGGACAGGGTTTAATGAAAAACTGTTTTTT
d_call: TRBD1
v_call: TRBV5-1
clone_size: .
j_call: TRBJ1-4

cdr3_aa: CASSQGLSSGNTIYF
cdr3_nt: TGTGCCAGTAGTCAAGGACTGAGCTCTGGAAACACCATATATTTT
d_call: .
v_call: TRBV19
clone_size: .
j_call: TRBJ1-3

cdr3_aa: CASRRDTANYGYTF
cdr3_nt: TGTGCCAGCAGGAGGGACACCGCTAACTATGGCTACACCTTC
d_call: .
v_call: TRBV7-9
clone_size: .
j_call: TRBJ1-2

cdr3_aa: CASTQQGNTEAFF
cdr3_nt: TGTGCCAGCACCCAACAGGGAAACACTGAAGCTTTCTTT
d_call: .
v_call: TRBV6-5
clone_size: .
j_call: TRBJ1-1

cdr3_aa: CASSLGGGGQPQHF
cdr3_nt: TGTGCCAGCAGTTTGGGGGGAGGGGGTCAGCCCCAGCATTTT
d_call: .
v_call: TRBV28
clone_size: .
j_call: TRBJ1-5

cdr3_aa: CASSPIDSNYGYTF
cdr3_nt: TGTGCCAGCAGTCCTATCGACAGTAACTATGGCTACACCTTC
d_call: .
v_call: TRBV5-6
clone_size: .
j_call: TRBJ1-2

cdr3_aa: CASYRRGGETQYF
cdr3_nt: TGTGCCAGCTATAGAAGGGGAGGTGAGACCCAGTACTTC
d_call: .
v_call: TRBV6-5
clone_size: .
j_call: TRBJ2-5

cdr3_aa: CASSLLGQPHEKLFF
cdr3_nt: TGTGCCAGCAGCTTATTAGGCCAGCCCCATGAAAAACTGTTTTTT
d_call: .
v_call: TRBV7-9
clone_size: .
j_call: TRBJ1-4

cdr3_aa: CSVAGEGNQPQHF
cdr3_nt: TGCAGCGTTGCTGGGGAGGGGAATCAGCCCCAGCATTTT
d_call: .
v_call: TRBV29-1
clone_size: .
j_call: TRBJ1-5

cdr3_aa: CAISGQGYEQYF
cdr3_nt: TGTGCCATCAGCGGACAGGGCTACGAGCAGTACTTC
d_call: TRBD1
v_call: TRBV10-3
clone_size: .
j_call: TRBJ2-7

cdr3_aa: CASTSGASGSPLHF
cdr3_nt: TGTGCCAGCACCTCGGGGGCTTCGGGGTCACCCCTCCACTTT
d_call: .
v_call: TRBV6-5
clone_size: .
j_call: TRBJ1-6

cdr3_aa: CASSLGSGIEAYNEQFF
cdr3_nt: TGTGCCAGCAGCTTGGGATCCGGGATAGAGGCCTACAATGAGCAGTTCTTC
d_call: .
v_call: TRBV5-4
clone_size: .
j_call: TRBJ2-1

cdr3_aa: CASSYNQGTNYGYTF
cdr3_nt: TGTGCCAGCAGTTACAATCAGGGAACTAACTATGGCTACACCTTC
d_call: .
v_call: TRBV6-5
clone_size: .
j_call: TRBJ1-2

cdr3_aa: CASSPPTVSYEQYF
cdr3_nt: TGTGCCAGCTCACCACCCACCGTCTCCTACGAGCAGTACTTC
d_call: .
v_call: TRBV18
clone_size: .
j_call: TRBJ2-7

cdr3_aa: CASSTSTGWKQFF
cdr3_nt: TGTGCCAGCAGTACCTCGACGGGGTGGAAGCAGTTCTTC
d_call: .
v_call: TRBV6-6
clone_size: .
j_call: TRBJ2-1

cdr3_aa: CAWSVNTGELFF
cdr3_nt: TGTGCCTGGAGTGTAAACACCGGGGAGCTGTTTTTT
d_call: .
v_call: TRBV30
clone_size: .
j_call: TRBJ2-2

cdr3_aa: CASSLASAGDGQYF
cdr3_nt: TGTGCCAGCAGCTTGGCCTCTGCGGGGGACGGGCAGTACTTC
d_call: TRBD2
v_call: TRBV5-4
clone_size: few
j_call: TRBJ2-7

cdr3_aa: CASSLDFIQYF
cdr3_nt: TGTGCCAGCAGCTTAGATTTCATTCAGTACTTC
d_call: .
v_call: TRBV7-2
clone_size: .
j_call: TRBJ2-4

cdr3_aa: CASSFGTGGSLSGNTIYF
cdr3_nt: TGCGCCAGCAGCTTCGGGACAGGGGGTTCCCTTTCTGGAAACACCATATATTTT
d_call: TRBD1
v_call: TRBV5-1
clone_size: .
j_call: TRBJ1-3

cdr3_aa: CARSANLNTEAFF
cdr3_nt: TGTGCCCGGTCGGCCAATTTGAACACTGAAGCTTTCTTT
d_call: .
v_call: TRBV6-1
clone_size: .
j_call: TRBJ1-1

cdr3_aa: CASSVSTDNTEAFF
cdr3_nt: TGTGCCAGCAGCGTATCGACAGATAACACTGAAGCTTTCTTT
d_call: .
v_call: TRBV9
clone_size: .
j_call: TRBJ1-1

cdr3_aa: CASYRFQRADTYNEQFF
cdr3_nt: TGTGCCAGCTACCGCTTCCAACGAGCGGATACCTACAATGAGCAGTTCTTC
d_call: .
v_call: TRBV7-8
clone_size: .
j_call: TRBJ2-1